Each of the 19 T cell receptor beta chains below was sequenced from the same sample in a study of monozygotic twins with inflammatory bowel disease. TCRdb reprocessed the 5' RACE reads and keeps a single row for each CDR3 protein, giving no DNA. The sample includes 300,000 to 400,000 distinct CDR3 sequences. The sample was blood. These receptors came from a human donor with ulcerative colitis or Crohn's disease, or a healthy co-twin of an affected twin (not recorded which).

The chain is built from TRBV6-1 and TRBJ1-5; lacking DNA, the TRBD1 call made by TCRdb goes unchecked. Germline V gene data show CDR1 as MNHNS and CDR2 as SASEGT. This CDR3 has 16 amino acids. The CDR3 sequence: CASSTRNDRVNQPQHF.

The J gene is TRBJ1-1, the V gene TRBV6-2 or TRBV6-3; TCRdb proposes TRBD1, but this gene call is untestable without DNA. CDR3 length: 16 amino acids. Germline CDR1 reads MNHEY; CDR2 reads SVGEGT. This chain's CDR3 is CASLTPGQGKFTEAFF.

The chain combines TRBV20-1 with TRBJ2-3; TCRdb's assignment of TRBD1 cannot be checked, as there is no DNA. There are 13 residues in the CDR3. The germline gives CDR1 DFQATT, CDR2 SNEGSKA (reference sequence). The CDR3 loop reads CSAGTGGTDTQYF.

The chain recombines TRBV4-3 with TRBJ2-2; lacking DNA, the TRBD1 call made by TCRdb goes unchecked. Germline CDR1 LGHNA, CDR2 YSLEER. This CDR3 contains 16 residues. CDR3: CASSPPGHRVTGELFF.

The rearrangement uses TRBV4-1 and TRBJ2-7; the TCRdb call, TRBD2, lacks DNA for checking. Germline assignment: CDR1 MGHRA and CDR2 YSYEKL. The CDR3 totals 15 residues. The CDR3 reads CASSQDEGFSYEQYF.

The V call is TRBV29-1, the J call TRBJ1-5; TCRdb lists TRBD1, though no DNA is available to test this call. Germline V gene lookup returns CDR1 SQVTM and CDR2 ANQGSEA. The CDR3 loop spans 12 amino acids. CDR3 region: CSVDQGNQPQHF. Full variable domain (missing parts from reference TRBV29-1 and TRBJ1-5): SAVISQKPSRDICQRGTSLTIQCQVDSQVTMMFWYRQQPGQSLTLIATANQGSEATYESGFVIDKFPISRPNLTFSTLTVSNMSPEDSSIYLCSVDQGNQPQHFGDGTRLSIL.

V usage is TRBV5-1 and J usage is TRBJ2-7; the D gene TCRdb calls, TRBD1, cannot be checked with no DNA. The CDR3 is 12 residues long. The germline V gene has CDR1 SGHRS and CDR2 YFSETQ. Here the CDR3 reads CASSLGGQHITF.

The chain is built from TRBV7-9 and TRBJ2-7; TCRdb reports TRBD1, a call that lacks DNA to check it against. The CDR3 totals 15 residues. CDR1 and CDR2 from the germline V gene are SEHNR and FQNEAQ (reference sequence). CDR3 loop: CASSLAGQVAYEQYF.

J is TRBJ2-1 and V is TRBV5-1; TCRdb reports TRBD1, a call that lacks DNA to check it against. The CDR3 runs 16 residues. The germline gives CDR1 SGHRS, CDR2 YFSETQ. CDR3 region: CASSLAGGNSYNEQFF.

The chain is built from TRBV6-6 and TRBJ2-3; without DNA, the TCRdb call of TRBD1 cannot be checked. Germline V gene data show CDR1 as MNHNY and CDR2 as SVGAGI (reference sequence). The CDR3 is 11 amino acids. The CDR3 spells CATRDTDTQYF.

CDR3 sequence: CASTREGREQYF. The chain is built from TRBV7-8 and TRBJ2-7; TCRdb outputs TRBD2, but without DNA this stays unchecked. This CDR3 is built from 12 residues. Germline CDR1 SGHVS, CDR2 FQNEAQ.

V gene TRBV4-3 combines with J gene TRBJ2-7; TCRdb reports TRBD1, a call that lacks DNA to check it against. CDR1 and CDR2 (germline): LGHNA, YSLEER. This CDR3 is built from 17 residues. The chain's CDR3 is CASSQRAPGTGGNEQYF.

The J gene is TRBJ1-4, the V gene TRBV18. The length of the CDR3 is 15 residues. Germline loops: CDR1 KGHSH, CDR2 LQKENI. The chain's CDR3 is CASSLSPPANEKLFF.

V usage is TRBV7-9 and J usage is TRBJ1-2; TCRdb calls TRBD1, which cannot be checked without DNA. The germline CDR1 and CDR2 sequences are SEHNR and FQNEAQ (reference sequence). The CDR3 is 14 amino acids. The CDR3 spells CASSQDSNNYGYTF.

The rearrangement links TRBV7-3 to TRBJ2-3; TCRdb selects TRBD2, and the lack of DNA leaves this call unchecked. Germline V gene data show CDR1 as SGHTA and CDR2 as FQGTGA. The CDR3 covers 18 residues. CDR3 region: CASSPQRLAGAPTDTQYF.

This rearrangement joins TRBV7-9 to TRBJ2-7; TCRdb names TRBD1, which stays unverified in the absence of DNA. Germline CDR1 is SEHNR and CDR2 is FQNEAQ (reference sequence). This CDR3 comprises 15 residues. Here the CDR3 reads CASSSAMGQAYEQYF.

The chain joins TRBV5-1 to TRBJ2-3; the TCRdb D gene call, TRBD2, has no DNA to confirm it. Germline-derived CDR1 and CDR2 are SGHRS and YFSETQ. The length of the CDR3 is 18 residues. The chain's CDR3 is CASSLTTSGVGWPDTQYF.

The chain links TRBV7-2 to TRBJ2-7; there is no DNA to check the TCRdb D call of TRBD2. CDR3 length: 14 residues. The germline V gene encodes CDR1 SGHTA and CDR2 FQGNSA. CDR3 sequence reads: CASSFRGLTYEQYF.

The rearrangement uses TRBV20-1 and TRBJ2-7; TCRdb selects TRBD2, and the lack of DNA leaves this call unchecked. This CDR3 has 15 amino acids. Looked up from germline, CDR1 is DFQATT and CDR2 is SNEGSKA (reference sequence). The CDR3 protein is CSANPGGAIFYEQYF.